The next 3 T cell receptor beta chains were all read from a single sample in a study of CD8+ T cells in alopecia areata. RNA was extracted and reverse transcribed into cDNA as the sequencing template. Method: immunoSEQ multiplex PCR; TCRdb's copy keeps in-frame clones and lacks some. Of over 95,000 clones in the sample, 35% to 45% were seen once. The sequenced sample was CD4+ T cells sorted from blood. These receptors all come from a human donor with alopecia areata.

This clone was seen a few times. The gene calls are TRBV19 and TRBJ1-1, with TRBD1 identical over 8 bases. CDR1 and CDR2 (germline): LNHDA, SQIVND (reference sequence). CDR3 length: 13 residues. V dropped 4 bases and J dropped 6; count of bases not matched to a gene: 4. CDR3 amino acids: CASSTRTGSEAFF. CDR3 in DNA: TGTGCCAGTAGTACCCGGACAGGGTCTGAAGCTTTCTTT.

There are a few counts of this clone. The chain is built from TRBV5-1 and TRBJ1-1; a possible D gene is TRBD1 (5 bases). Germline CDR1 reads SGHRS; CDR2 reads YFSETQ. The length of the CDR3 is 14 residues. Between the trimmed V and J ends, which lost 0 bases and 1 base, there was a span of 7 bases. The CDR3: CASSLGQRNTEAFF. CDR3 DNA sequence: TGCGCCAGCAGCTTGGGACAGAGGAACACTGAAGCTTTCTTT.

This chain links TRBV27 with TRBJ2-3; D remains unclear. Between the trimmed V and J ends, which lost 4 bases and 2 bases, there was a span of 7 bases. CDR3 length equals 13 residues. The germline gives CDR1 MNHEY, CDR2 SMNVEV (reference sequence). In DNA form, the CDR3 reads TGTGCCAGCAGTTCCCTTAACACAGATACGCAGTATTTT. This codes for CASSSLNTDTQYF.